Presented here are 22 T cell receptor beta chains from one specimen sequenced in a study of CD8 T cells in ankylosing spondylitis. Study-wide points: Seemingly characteristic of ankylosing spondylitis blood was a TCR beta motif consisting of eight highly homologous variants.

Each CDR3 protein is one row after TCRdb ran MiXCR on the 5' RACE reads. The sample lists around 450,000 distinct CDR3 sequences, approximately 26% occurring once. The antigens these receptors bind are not known. The sequencing sample was made of blood, either unsorted or a sorted T cell fraction (not recorded which). The receptor set was obtained from a male donor with ankylosing spondylitis.

The chain recombines TRBV5-1 with TRBJ1-6; TRBD1 matches at 11 bases. The CDR3 consists of 18 residues. Looked up from germline, CDR1 is SGHRS and CDR2 is YFSETQ. With V trimmed by 4 bases and J by 7 bases, 13 bases remained unmatched. CDR3 sequence (DNA): TGCGCCAGCAGCCGACTTAAGACCGGGACAGGGGGGAATTCACCCCTCCACTTT. It specifies CASSRLKTGTGGNSPLHF.

The V and J genes are TRBV5-6 and TRBJ2-1, with D perhaps TRBD2 (5 bases). Germline lookup yields CDR1 SGHDT and CDR2 YYEEEE. The V and J ends lost 0 bases and 5 bases respectively, with 12 bases between them. The CDR3 loop spans 15 amino acids. CDR3 sequence (DNA): TGTGCCAGCAGCTTGGGGCTAGCCGTCAACAATGAGCAGTTCTTC. Amino acids: CASSLGLAVNNEQFF. Filled out from reference TRBV5-6 and TRBJ2-1, the complete variable domain reads DAGVTQSPTHLIKTRGQQVTLRCSPKSGHDTVSWYQQALGQGPQFIFQYYEEEERQRGNFPDRFSGHQFPNYSSELNVNALLLGDSALYLCASSLGLAVNNEQFFGPGTRLTVL.

V and J are TRBV5-1 and TRBJ2-7, with 9 bases that match TRBD2. This CDR3 has 15 amino acids. Unmatched junction bases numbered 4, after V lost 0 bases and J lost 3 bases. Germline CDR1 is SGHRS and CDR2 is YFSETQ. CDR3 DNA: TGCGCCAGCAGCTTGGGCGGGGGGGCTAACTACGAGCAGTACTTC. Protein: CASSLGGGANYEQYF.

This clonotype appeared a few times. J is TRBJ1-4 and V is TRBV5-1; maybe TRBD1 (5 bases). The length of the CDR3 is 17 residues. Germline V gene data show CDR1 as SGHRS and CDR2 as YFSETQ. The V and J ends lost 0 bases and 0 bases respectively, with 12 bases between them. CDR3 sequence: CASSLGLQESTNEKLFF. Written as DNA, the CDR3 is TGCGCCAGCAGCTTGGGGTTACAGGAGTCAACTAATGAAAAACTGTTTTTT.

The V and J genes are TRBV20-1 and TRBJ1-5, with 8 nucleotides matching TRBD1. The CDR3 runs 13 residues. V shed 6 bases, J shed 6 bases, and the junction held 7 bases outside the gene matches. CDR1 and CDR2 (germline): DFQATT, SNEGSKA (reference sequence). CDR3 sequence (DNA): TGCAGTGCCCCCAGGGGGCAAGGTCAGCCCCAGCATTTT. As protein: CSAPRGQGQPQHF.

The chain has TRBV30 and TRBJ1-1, with D hard to call. CDR1 and CDR2 (germline): GTSNPN, SVGIG (reference sequence). This CDR3 is built from 14 residues. The V and J ends lost 4 bases and 1 base respectively, with 13 bases between them. This CDR3 is CAWILDGENTEAFF. In nucleotides, the CDR3 is TGTGCCTGGATTCTGGACGGGGAGAACACTGAAGCTTTCTTT.

The chain is built from TRBV2 and TRBJ1-1; no clear D gene. The V and J ends lost 8 bases and 8 bases respectively, with 18 bases between them. This CDR3 region has 13 residues. Germline values: CDR1 SNHLY, CDR2 FYNNEI. CDR3 bases: TGTGCCAGCGATTCAGGAGGCGATCACGAAGCTTTCTTT. It encodes CASDSGGDHEAFF.

This chain connects TRBV30 to TRBJ1-3; 7 bases match TRBD1. J lost 0 bases, V lost 5 bases, and 10 bases had no gene match. The CDR3 has 16 residues. Germline CDR1 GTSNPN, CDR2 SVGIG (reference sequence). CDR3 bases: TGTGCCTGGTCTACCGGGACAGCCAGCTCTGGAAACACCATATATTTT. Protein sequence: CAWSTGTASSGNTIYF.

This clonotype was seen at least ten times. The chain is built from TRBV21-1 and TRBJ1-1; TRBD1 is the table's D call and was not checked against the DNA. TRBV21-1 is a known pseudogene. This CDR3 is built from 14 residues. Here the CDR3 DNA reads TGTGCCAGCAGCAAATGCAGGGGTCCCACTGAAGCTTTCTTT. Translation: CASSKCRGPTEAFF.

This chain links TRBV18 with TRBJ2-2, with D unclear. V lost 2 bases to trimming and J lost 5 bases, with 6 bases between them. The CDR3 covers 13 residues. The V gene's germline CDR1 is KGHSH and CDR2 LQKENI. The CDR3: CASSPVVTGELFF. CDR3 bases: TGTGCCAGCTCACCAGTTGTGACCGGGGAGCTGTTTTTT.

The V and J genes are TRBV7-2 and TRBJ1-2; D is ambiguous. In germline, CDR1 is SGHTA, CDR2 FQGNSA. The CDR3 has 15 residues. V was shortened by 0 bases and J by 6 bases, with 14 bases between the two germline ends. CDR3 sequence (DNA): TGTGCCAGCAGCTTAGCGGGGAACTATGGGGATGGCTACACCTTC. Protein sequence: CASSLAGNYGDGYTF. Full variable domain (missing parts from reference TRBV7-2 and TRBJ1-2): GAGVSQSPSNKVTEKGKDVELRCDPISGHTALYWYRQSLGQGLEFLIYFQGNSAPDKSGLPSDRFSAERTGGSVSTLTIQRTQQEDSAVYLCASSLAGNYGDGYTFGSGTRLTVV.

The chain couples TRBV5-1 to TRBJ1-4; D possibly corresponds to TRBD1 (6 bases). Deletions cut 4 bases from V and 0 bases from J, with 22 bases between. The CDR3 is 19 residues long. Germline CDR1 reads SGHRS; CDR2 reads YFSETQ. The CDR3, as DNA: TGCGCCAGCAGCCTCGCTCGGGGGGCCCGTGGGGCAACTAATGAAAAACTGTTTTTT. It encodes CASSLARGARGATNEKLFF.

In DNA, the CDR3 is TGTGCCAGCAGCCAAGGGTGGGATAGCGGGAACTCCTACGAGCAGTACTTC. Protein product: CASSQGWDSGNSYEQYF. The V gene is TRBV4-2, the J gene TRBJ2-7; TRBD2 matches 8 bases. The J segment lost 0 bases and the V segment lost 1 base, leaving 8 bases of the junction unmatched. The CDR3 extends over 17 amino acids. CDR1 and CDR2 from the germline V gene are LGHNA and YNFKEQ.

The rearrangement uses TRBV5-1 and TRBJ1-4; a possible D gene is TRBD1 (5 bases). V lost 0 bases and J lost 6, with 12 bases in between. Looked up from germline, CDR1 is SGHRS and CDR2 is YFSETQ. The CDR3 is made up of 15 amino acids. CDR3 sequence: CASSLDGTVDEKLFF. The DNA for the CDR3 is TGCGCCAGCAGCTTGGACGGGACGGTTGATGAAAAACTGTTTTTT.

This CDR3 is CASTPAGAGEQFF. The CDR3 DNA follows: TGTGCCAGCACCCCAGCGGGAGCAGGTGAGCAGTTCTTC. This sequence joins TRBV11-3 and TRBJ2-1, with 8 bases lining up with TRBD2. V shed 7 bases, J shed 9 bases, and the junction held 8 bases outside the gene matches. The germline V gene encodes CDR1 SGHNT and CDR2 YENEEA. The CDR3 extends over 13 amino acids. The variable domain in full, with the rest retrieved from reference TRBV11-3 and TRBJ2-1, is EAGVVQSPRYKIIEKKQPVAFWCNPISGHNTLYWYLQNLGQGPELLIRYENEEAVDDSQLPKDRFSAERLKGVDSTLKIQPAELGDSAVYLCASTPAGAGEQFFGPGTRLTVL.

The chain carries TRBV20-1 and TRBJ1-1; D call uncertain. The V end was cut by 0 bases, the J end by 5 bases, with 10 bases between. This CDR3 region has 13 residues. Looked up from germline, CDR1 is DFQATT and CDR2 is SNEGSKA (reference sequence). The CDR3, as DNA: TGCAGTGCTAGAGATCTTCGGGGAACTGAAGCTTTCTTT. Its translation is CSARDLRGTEAFF.

This clonotype was detected only a few times. The V and J genes are TRBV6-6 and TRBJ2-5; D remains unclear. Germline V gives CDR1 MNHNY, CDR2 SVGAGI (reference sequence). The CDR3 is made up of 13 amino acids. V was clipped by 7 bases and J by 3 bases, with 12 bases between them. The CDR3 coding sequence is TGTGCCAGCACCCTTAGGACGGAAGAGACCCAGTACTTC. Amino acid sequence: CASTLRTEETQYF.

In nucleotides, the CDR3 is TGCGCCAGCAGCTTGGGGGTCGGGGCACTAGCGGACAATGAGCAGTTCTTC. Translation: CASSLGVGALADNEQFF. This sequence joins TRBV5-1 and TRBJ2-1; 8 nucleotides agree with TRBD2. Germline lookup yields CDR1 SGHRS and CDR2 YFSETQ. The CDR3 runs to 17 residues. The V segment lost 0 bases and the J segment 5 bases; nucleotides outside the gene matches: 10.

This clonotype was seen only a few times. This chain connects TRBV7-9 to TRBJ2-3; 10 bases match TRBD2. Germline lookup yields CDR1 SEHNR and CDR2 FQNEAQ (reference sequence). CDR3 length: 15 amino acids. Trimming cost V 1 base and J 4 bases; bases outside gene matches: 2. CDR3 in amino acids: CASSLDLAGADTQYF. CDR3 nucleotide sequence: TGTGCCAGCAGCTTAGATCTAGCGGGAGCAGATACGCAGTATTTT. The entire variable domain, with the rest obtained from reference TRBV7-9 and TRBJ2-3, is as follows: DTGVSQNPRHKITKRGQNVTFRCDPISEHNRLYWYRQTLGQGPEFLTYFQNEAQLEKSRLLSDRFSAERPKGSFSTLEIQRTEQGDSAMYLCASSLDLAGADTQYFGPGTRLTVL.

The chain uses TRBV7-2 and TRBJ2-7; tentative D call: TRBD1 (5 bases). The V gene's germline CDR1 is SGHTA and CDR2 FQGNSA. The CDR3 has 15 residues. V was cut by 0 bases and J by 2 bases, with 11 bases left in between. The CDR3 DNA follows: TGTGCCAGCAGCTTAGCAACAGGTACTACCTACGAGCAGTACTTC. This sequence encodes CASSLATGTTYEQYF.

The chain carries TRBV6-1 and TRBJ2-1, with 9 bases aligning to TRBD2. Germline V gene lookup returns CDR1 MNHNS and CDR2 SASEGT. The CDR3 runs 14 residues. V was pared by 11 bases and J by 7 bases, with 12 bases of the junction left unmatched. In DNA, the CDR3 is TGTGCCGGCTCGTCTAGCGGGACATTGAATGAGCAGTTCTTC. Translated: CAGSSSGTLNEQFF.

This clonotype was seen a few times. The chain carries TRBV5-1 and TRBJ2-4, with a weak D call TRBD2 (6 bases). The V gene's germline CDR1 is SGHRS and CDR2 YFSETQ. The CDR3 runs 20 residues. Trimming removed 0 bases at V and 3 bases at J, with 25 bases between. This CDR3 reads CASSLDVWGTSGEGKNIQYF. CDR3 nucleotide sequence: TGCGCCAGCAGCTTGGACGTGTGGGGCACCTCGGGGGAAGGCAAAAACATTCAGTACTTC.